The clone carrying this T cell receptor (beta chain) was seen a handful of times. Its antigen is unidentified. These data originate in a study of T cell repertoires in cytomegalovirus infection. Study context: HLA-C-restricted CMV epitopes, recently identified, and well-studied HLA-B-restricted ones were used by the study. Through public TCR beta signatures, both CMV infection and matching HLA type were indicated.

TCRdb re-derived calls from the reads in MiXCR, one entry per CDR3 protein. The sample yields roughly 69,000 distinct CDR3 sequences, just over 20% seen once. The V gene lost 5 bases and the J gene lost 3 bases, with 17 bases spanning the gap. Germline V gene data show CDR1 as SGHTA and CDR2 as FQGNSA. CDR3 size: 16 residues. Findings and caveats of the study: Clonotype analysis showed dominance of the ex vivo response by HLA-C-restricted CMV-specific TCR beta clonotypes. Carriers of CMV and the relevant HLA type were discriminated by public TCR beta frequency.

The chain uses TRBV7-2 and TRBJ2-4, with D perhaps given as TRBD1 or TRBD2 (5 bases each). Sample: CD8+ T cells from cultured PBMCs, taken from culture after CMV antigen stimulation. This sequence was found in a human donor in good health (CMV status not recorded). Some clones in this sample may be carry-over from other donors' samples. The CDR3 reads CASSHNHGAGKNIQYF. For the CDR3, the DNA is TGTGCCAGCAGCCACAACCACGGGGCCGGCAAAAACATTCAGTACTTC. Complete variable domain (other parts from reference TRBV7-2 and TRBJ2-4): GAGVSQSPSNKVTEKGKDVELRCDPISGHTALYWYRQSLGQGLEFLIYFQGNSAPDKSGLPSDRFSAERTGGSVSTLTIQRTQQEDSAVYLCASSHNHGAGKNIQYFGAGTRLSVL.